The 15 T cell receptor beta chains presented below share a single source sample, sequenced in a study of T cells in Graves' hyperthyroidism and ophthalmopathy. Using RNA transcripts as the source, TCR beta CDR3 regions were amplified. RT-PCR in the first round (using the HTBI primer set) targeted the TCR CDR3. Using its own MiXCR run on the multiplex PCR reads, TCRdb lists one record per CDR3 protein. Of under 350,000 distinct CDR3 sequences listed, roughly 13% are singletons. The sample was blood. Receptors were obtained from a woman in her thirties or forties with Graves' ophthalmopathy.

This clonotype showed up just a few times. The genes are TRBV7-2 and TRBJ2-3; either TRBD1 or TRBD2 may fit D (5 bases each). The V gene lost 3 bases and the J gene lost 1 base, with 11 bases spanning the gap. Germline values: CDR1 SGHTA, CDR2 FQGNSA. This CDR3 spans 15 amino acids. In nucleotides, the CDR3 is TGTGCCAGCAGCTTGGTGGGGGACCGCACAGATACGCAGTATTTT. Translated, it gives CASSLVGDRTDTQYF.

This clonotype showed up just a few times. One base away lies a much larger clone, so this may be a sequencing read error. This chain connects TRBV5-4 to TRBJ2-1; possible D gene TRBD1, 5 bases. The V and J ends lost 7 bases and 1 base respectively, with 6 bases between them. The CDR3 runs 12 residues. Germline CDR1 SGHNT, CDR2 YYREEE (reference sequence). The CDR3 loop reads CASGASYNEQFF. The CDR3 region has the DNA TGTGCCAGCGGGGCGTCCTACAATGAGCAGTTCTTC. Full variable domain (outside the CDR3, taken from reference TRBV5-4 and TRBJ2-1): ETGVTQSPTHLIKTRGQQVTLRCSSQSGHNTVSWYQQALGQGPQFIFQYYREEENGRGNFPPRFSGLQFPNYSSELNVNALELDDSALYLCASGASYNEQFFGPGTRLTVL.

In this sample, this clonotype turned up a few times. The genes are TRBV14 and TRBJ2-5; D not certain. In germline, CDR1 is SGHDN, CDR2 FVKESK. The CDR3 contains 16 residues. V was shortened by 1 base and J by 5 bases, with 17 bases between the two germline ends. The CDR3 reads CASSQGRVRVFETQYF. CDR3 DNA sequence: TGTGCCAGCAGCCAAGGTCGTGTACGGGTGTTTGAGACCCAGTACTTC.

At least ten counts were recorded for this clonotype. CDR3 nucleotides: TGTGCCAGCAGCTTAGGTCCGGACTATGGCTACACCTTC. Its translation is CASSLGPDYGYTF. The chain couples TRBV7-9 to TRBJ1-2; D remains unclear. Trimming took off 1 base at V and 3 bases at J, with 6 bases between the two ends. CDR1 SEHNR and CDR2 FQNEAQ come from the germline V gene (reference sequence). The CDR3 runs to 13 residues.

This clonotype was picked up many times. The chain recombines TRBV25-1 with TRBJ2-7; D is unclear. V was shortened by 3 bases and J by 0 bases, with 6 bases between the two germline ends. The CDR3 consists of 13 residues. CDR1 and CDR2 (germline): MGHDK, SYGVNS. The CDR3 sequence: CASSDVSSYEQYF. The DNA of the CDR3 is TGTGCCAGCAGTGATGTCAGCTCCTACGAGCAGTACTTC.

This clonotype was detected ten times or more. The chain is built from TRBV24-1 and TRBJ2-1; 11 bases align to TRBD2. This CDR3 comprises 15 residues. Germline CDR1 and CDR2: KGHDR and SFDVKD. The ends lost 6 bases at V and 5 bases at J; junction bases unmatched: 5. The CDR3 loop reads CATSSLAGDDNEQFF. CDR3 DNA sequence: TGTGCCACCAGTTCACTAGCGGGAGACGACAATGAGCAGTTCTTC.

In its sample, this clonotype was seen many times. The chain joins TRBV12-3 or TRBV12-4 to TRBJ2-2; TRBD1 is a possible D gene (6 bases). This CDR3 comprises 14 residues. Between the trimmed V and J ends, which lost 7 bases and 1 base, there was a span of 10 bases. The CDR3 here is CASIYRENTGELFF. The CDR3 coding sequence is TGTGCCAGCATTTACAGGGAGAACACCGGGGAGCTGTTTTTT.

This clonotype has a count of ten or more. The rearrangement uses TRBV6-1 and TRBJ1-2, with 7 bases identical to TRBD1. V shed 6 bases and J 8 bases; nucleotides not matched to a gene: 3. The CDR3 runs 11 residues. Germline CDR1 reads MNHNS; CDR2 reads SASEGT. CDR3 sequence reads: CASSNRGGYTF. The CDR3 DNA reads TGTGCCAGCAGCAACAGGGGAGGCTACACCTTC.

This chain links TRBV9 with TRBJ2-7; D may be TRBD1 or TRBD2 (5 bases each). The germline CDR1 and CDR2 sequences are SGDLS and YYNGEE. The CDR3 length is 14 residues. The V gene lost 3 bases and the J gene lost 4 bases, with 14 bases spanning the gap. CDR3 residues: CASSASGTDYEQYF. CDR3 nucleotide sequence: TGTGCCAGCAGCGCGTCCGGGACGGATTACGAGCAGTACTTC.

The V call is TRBV4-1, the J call TRBJ1-6; the D is unclear. The CDR3 is made up of 18 amino acids. Germline V gene data show CDR1 as MGHRA and CDR2 as YSYEKL. The V and J ends lost 0 bases and 0 bases respectively, with 12 bases between them. Here the CDR3 DNA reads TGCGCCAGCAGCCAAGACCCTCCCTTCAGCTCCTATAATTCACCCCTCCACTTT. Amino acids: CASSQDPPFSSYNSPLHF.

For this clonotype: Its ends do not fully match the called genes, so a read error is possible. The chain joins TRBV18 to TRBJ2-7; 7 bases are a match to TRBD2. CDR1 and CDR2 (germline): KGHSH, LQKENI. This CDR3 has 13 amino acids. DNA of the CDR3: TGTGCCAGCTCACCCCCTGGGAGGGGCGAGCAGTGCTTC. Its protein is CASSPPGRGEQCF.

This chain connects TRBV27 to TRBJ2-7, with unresolved D. CDR1 MNHEY and CDR2 SMNVEV come from the germline V gene (reference sequence). The CDR3 runs 15 residues. V was shortened by 5 bases and J by 2 bases, with 16 bases between the two germline ends. CDR3 nucleotides: TGTGCCAGCAGTCTTATAGGCCGTGGCACCTACGAGCAGTACTTC. Encoded protein: CASSLIGRGTYEQYF.

This clonotype was observed a few times. The rearrangement uses TRBV27 and TRBJ1-3, with D perhaps matching TRBD1 (5 bases). The CDR3 loop spans 16 amino acids. The germline V gene has CDR1 MNHEY and CDR2 SMNVEV (reference sequence). V was clipped by 5 bases and J by 0 bases, with 14 bases between them. CDR3 DNA: TGTGCCAGCAGTCCTATTGGGGGTAGCTCTGGAAACACCATATATTTT. Its translation is CASSPIGGSSGNTIYF.

The table lists this clonotype with a few counts. Here the CDR3 DNA reads TGCGCCAGCAGTGGGGGCCCGAATGAGCAGTTCTTC. It encodes CASSGGPNEQFF. The rearrangement links TRBV10-2 to TRBJ2-1; TRBD1 might be the D (5 bases). CDR1 is WSHSY, CDR2 SAAADI, per germline. The CDR3 is 12 amino acids. The germline V and J ends were trimmed by 4 bases and 7 bases, with 8 bases remaining between them.

In this sample, this clonotype turned up many times. The genes are TRBV2 and TRBJ2-7, with 11 bases fitting TRBD2. CDR1 is SNHLY, CDR2 FYNNEI, per germline. The V gene end was trimmed by 7 bases and the J gene end by 2 bases; junction bases not matched to a gene: 4. This CDR3 is 14 amino acids long. The CDR3 region has the DNA TGTGCCAGCATAGCGGGAGGGCCCCCCTACGAGCAGTACTTC. It specifies CASIAGGPPYEQYF.